This T cell receptor (beta chain) was captured by sequencing in a study of shared clonotypes between healthy human individuals. The data were produced by immunoSEQ multiplex PCR, yet TCRdb's version contains in-frame clones alone and is incomplete. The top ten clones hold about 12% of a sample with 450,000 to 500,000 clones, roughly 80% of them seen once. Losses at the gene ends were 5 bases for V and 3 bases for J; bases not matched to a gene: 5. Germline CDR1 SGHTA, CDR2 FQGTGA. CDR3 length: 14 amino acids. This receptor was identified in a woman between 35 and 50 years old in good health. Some clones in this sample may be carry-over from other donors' samples. What was sequenced was PBMCs. The gene calls are TRBV7-3 and TRBJ2-3, with 7 bases aligning to TRBD1. CDR3 DNA: TGTGCCAGCAGCCGGAGACAGGGAACAGATACGCAGTATTTT. This translates into CASSRRQGTDTQYF.